A single sample gave rise to the 17 T cell receptor beta chains below, sequenced in a study of control samples from healthy donors and cancer patients. The method was immunoSEQ multiplex PCR; TCRdb's version includes in-frame clones alone and lacks a portion of them. The table shows roughly 20,000 clones, with 84% occurring only once. The sequencing sample was made of PBMCs. All receptors derive from a woman aged 70-85 years with lung cancer.

The V call is TRBV5-8, the J call TRBJ1-1, with D uncertain. The CDR3 spans 14 residues. The V gene lost 4 bases and the J gene lost 3 bases, with 13 bases spanning the gap. Germline loops: CDR1 SGHTS, CDR2 YDEGEE. CDR3 residues: CASSQGARDTEAFF. CDR3 nucleotide sequence: TGTGCCAGCAGCCAAGGCGCCCGGGACACTGAAGCTTTCTTT.

V and J are TRBV6-5 and TRBJ2-7; D assignment may be TRBD1 or TRBD2 (5 bases each). The CDR3 loop spans 13 amino acids. Trimming pared 5 bases from V and 0 bases from J, leaving 8 bases between. Germline CDR1 reads MNHEY; CDR2 reads SVGAGI. The CDR3 DNA is TGTGCCAGCAGTACCGGGGCCTCCTACGAGCAGTACTTC. This translates into CASSTGASYEQYF.

This sequence joins TRBV11-2 and TRBJ2-7; 7 bases fit TRBD2. The length of the CDR3 is 14 residues. Germline-derived CDR1 and CDR2 are SGHAT and FQNNGV. Germline trimming cut 1 base from V and 3 bases from J; bases unmatched to any gene: 3. Here the CDR3 reads CASSLGGDYYEQYF. The CDR3 DNA is TGTGCCAGCAGCTTAGGAGGGGACTACTACGAGCAGTACTTC.

This clone was recorded once. V gene TRBV10-2 combines with J gene TRBJ2-1; the match to TRBD1 covers 9 bases. CDR3 length: 14 residues. CDR1 and CDR2 from the germline V gene are WSHSY and SAAADI. Trimming at V came to 6 bases and at J to 6 bases, leaving 6 bases not matched to a gene. In DNA, the CDR3 is TGCGCCAGCAGATCCGGACAGGGGTTCAATGAGCAGTTCTTC. Protein sequence: CASRSGQGFNEQFF.

The J gene is TRBJ2-2, the V gene TRBV9; 8 nucleotides agree with TRBD2. From germline, CDR1 is SGDLS and CDR2 YYNGEE. The CDR3 has 15 amino acids. The J segment lost 6 bases and the V segment lost 3 bases, leaving 7 bases of the junction unmatched. In DNA, the CDR3 is TGTGCCAGCAGCGCCGGGACTAGGATAGCCGGGGAGCTGTTTTTT. Protein sequence: CASSAGTRIAGELFF.

The genes are TRBV5-1 and TRBJ2-5; the D gene is possibly TRBD2 (7 bases). Deletions cut 2 bases from V and 9 bases from J, with 23 bases between. The CDR3 contains 16 residues. Looked up from germline, CDR1 is SGHRS and CDR2 is YFSETQ. The CDR3 sequence: CASSLSTGGAGWAQYF. The CDR3 DNA is TGCGCCAGCAGCTTATCGACAGGAGGAGCGGGGTGGGCCCAGTACTTC.

V and J are TRBV3-1 (or the pseudogene TRBV3-2) and TRBJ1-2; the D is unclear. The V and J ends lost 0 bases and 8 bases respectively, with 10 bases between them. CDR1 is LGHDT, CDR2 YNNKEL, per germline (reference sequence). This CDR3 spans 13 amino acids. The CDR3 here is CASSQEGGRGYTF. CDR3 coding DNA: TGTGCCAGCAGCCAAGAAGGAGGCAGGGGCTACACCTTC.

The rearrangement links TRBV30 to TRBJ1-3, with 8 positions matching TRBD1. The ends lost 7 bases at V and 2 bases at J; junction bases unmatched: 1. CDR3 size: 12 residues. Germline V gene sequence: CDR1 GTSNPN, CDR2 SVGIG (reference sequence). DNA of the CDR3: TGTGCCTTGGGACAGGCTGGAAACACCATATATTTT. This translates into CALGQAGNTIYF.

V gene TRBV3-1 (or the pseudogene TRBV3-2) combines with J gene TRBJ2-7; no definite D call. CDR3 length equals 14 residues. The germline V and J ends were trimmed by 0 bases and 6 bases, with 12 bases remaining between them. From germline, CDR1 is LGHDT and CDR2 YNNKEL (reference sequence). CDR3 sequence: CASSQDALAGEQYF. The CDR3 bases are TGTGCCAGCAGCCAAGATGCCCTCGCCGGCGAGCAGTACTTC.

A few counts support this clone. The chain uses TRBV27 and TRBJ2-1; D is unresolved. The CDR3 is 12 amino acids. Trimming took off 4 bases at V and 10 bases at J, with 11 bases between the two ends. The V gene's germline CDR1 is MNHEY and CDR2 SMNVEV (reference sequence). The DNA for the CDR3 is TGTGCCAGCAGTTCAGACGGTGGGGAGCAGTTCTTC. Translating gives CASSSDGGEQFF.

The gene calls are TRBV5-5 and TRBJ1-5; 8 bases agree with TRBD1. CDR1 is SGHKS, CDR2 YYEKEE, per germline (reference sequence). There are 14 residues in the CDR3. Losses at the gene ends were 3 bases for V and 5 bases for J; bases not matched to a gene: 4. The CDR3 region is CASSWNRGDQPQHF. For the CDR3, the DNA is TGTGCCAGCAGCTGGAACAGGGGGGATCAGCCCCAGCATTTT.

The V call is TRBV12-5, the J call TRBJ1-4, with no clear D. V lost 6 bases and J lost 8, with 10 bases in between. This CDR3 is 12 amino acids long. The germline V gene has CDR1 LGHNT and CDR2 FRNRAP. The CDR3 region has the DNA TGTGCTAGTGGCCCCGCTGACGAAAAACTGTTTTTT. It is translated as CASGPADEKLFF.

The chain recombines TRBV19 with TRBJ2-6, with D uncertain. There are 15 residues in the CDR3. V was cut by 3 bases and J by 0 bases, with 6 bases left in between. Germline values: CDR1 LNHDA, CDR2 SQIVND (reference sequence). CDR3 residues: CASSIPDSGANVLTF. CDR3 DNA: TGTGCCAGTAGTATCCCCGACTCTGGGGCCAACGTCCTGACTTTC.

V and J are TRBV11-3 and TRBJ2-7; a possible D gene is TRBD2 (6 bases). Trimming shortened V by 5 bases and J by 5 bases, and 7 bases separated the two germline ends. The CDR3 has 11 residues. Germline CDR1 reads SGHNT; CDR2 reads YENEEA. The CDR3 nucleotides are TGTGCCAGCAGCCCGGGAGACGAGCAGTACTTC. Translated: CASSPGDEQYF. Variable domain in full (rest from reference TRBV11-3 and TRBJ2-7): EAGVVQSPRYKIIEKKQPVAFWCNPISGHNTLYWYLQNLGQGPELLIRYENEEAVDDSQLPKDRFSAERLKGVDSTLKIQPAELGDSAVYLCASSPGDEQYFGPGTRLTVT.

The V gene is TRBV5-4, the J gene TRBJ2-4; 15 bases map to TRBD2. The V segment lost 3 bases and the J segment 14 bases; nucleotides outside the gene matches: 9. The V gene's germline CDR1 is SGHNT and CDR2 YYREEE (reference sequence). This CDR3 spans 15 amino acids. CDR3 nucleotides: TGTGCCAGCAGCTCTCGGACTAGCGGGAGGGCCGATGAGTACTTC. Residues: CASSSRTSGRADEYF.

This clone came up a few times. This sequence joins TRBV19 and TRBJ2-7; D may correspond to TRBD1 or TRBD2 (5 bases each). CDR1 is LNHDA, CDR2 SQIVND, per germline (reference sequence). This CDR3 comprises 14 residues. Trimming shortened V by 6 bases and J by 0 bases, and 12 bases separated the two germline ends. CDR3 bases: TGTGCCAGTAGGACCGAGGGGAGCTCCTACGAGCAGTACTTC. Protein product: CASRTEGSSYEQYF.

J is TRBJ2-2 and V is TRBV7-3; perhaps TRBD2 as D (6 bases). V lost 4 bases and J 2 bases, leaving 14 bases between the germline ends. The V gene's germline CDR1 is SGHTA and CDR2 FQGTGA. This CDR3 is 16 amino acids long. CDR3 DNA sequence: TGTGCCAGCAGCTCTACTCCGACTAGAAACACCGGGGAGCTGTTTTTT. Its translation is CASSSTPTRNTGELFF.